Detailed here is one T cell receptor (beta chain). The junction does not match germline at one end; this may be a read error. This CDR3 is built from 17 residues. Germline-derived CDR1 and CDR2 are SEHNR and FQNEAQ (reference sequence). One entry per CDR3 protein results from TCRdb running MiXCR on the 5' RACE reads. The table includes approximately 44,000 distinct CDR3 sequences, 25% to 30% detected once. The sample consisted of memory CD4+ T cells sorted from a lymph node. Subset described: memory CD4+ T cells, CD4+CD45RO+CD25-. This TCR derives from a female donor with breast cancer. The rearrangement joins TRBV7-9 to TRBJ2-2, with 8 bases identical to TRBD1. Here the CDR3 DNA reads TGTGCCAGCAGCTACGACCCATACAGGGGGAACACCGGGAAGCTGTTTTTT. Amino acid sequence: CASSYDPYRGNTGKLFF. Complete variable domain (other parts from reference TRBV7-9 and TRBJ2-2): DTGVSQNPRHKITKRGQNVTFRCDPISEHNRLYWYRQTLGQGPEFLTYFQNEAQLEKSRLLSDRFSAERPKGSFSTLEIQRTEQGDSAMYLCASSYDPYRGNTGKLFFGEGSRLTVL.